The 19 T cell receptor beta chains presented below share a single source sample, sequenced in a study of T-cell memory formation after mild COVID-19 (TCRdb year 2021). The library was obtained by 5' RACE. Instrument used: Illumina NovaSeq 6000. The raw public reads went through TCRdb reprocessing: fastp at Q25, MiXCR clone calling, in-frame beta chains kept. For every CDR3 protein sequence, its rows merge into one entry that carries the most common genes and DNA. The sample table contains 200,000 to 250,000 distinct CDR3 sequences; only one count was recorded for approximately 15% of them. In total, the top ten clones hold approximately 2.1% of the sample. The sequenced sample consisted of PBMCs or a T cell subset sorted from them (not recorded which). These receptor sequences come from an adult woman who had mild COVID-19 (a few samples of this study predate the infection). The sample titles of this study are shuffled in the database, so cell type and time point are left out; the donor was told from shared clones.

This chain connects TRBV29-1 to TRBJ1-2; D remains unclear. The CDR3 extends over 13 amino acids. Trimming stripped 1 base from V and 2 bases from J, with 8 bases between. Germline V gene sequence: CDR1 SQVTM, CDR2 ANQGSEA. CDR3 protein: CSVEVTLNYGYTF. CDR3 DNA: TGCAGCGTTGAAGTGACCCTCAACTATGGCTACACCTTC.

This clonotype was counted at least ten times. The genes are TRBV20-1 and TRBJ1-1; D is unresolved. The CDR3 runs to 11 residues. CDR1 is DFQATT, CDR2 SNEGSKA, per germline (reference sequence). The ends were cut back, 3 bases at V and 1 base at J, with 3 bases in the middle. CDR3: CSARANTEAFF. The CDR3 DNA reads TGCAGTGCTAGGGCGAACACTGAAGCTTTCTTT.

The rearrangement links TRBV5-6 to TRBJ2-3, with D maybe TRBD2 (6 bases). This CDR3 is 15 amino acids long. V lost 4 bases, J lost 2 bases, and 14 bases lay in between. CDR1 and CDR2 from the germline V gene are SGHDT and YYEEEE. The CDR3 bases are TGTGCCAGCAGCGCCGGGGGACTTCCCACAGATACGCAGTATTTT. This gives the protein CASSAGGLPTDTQYF.

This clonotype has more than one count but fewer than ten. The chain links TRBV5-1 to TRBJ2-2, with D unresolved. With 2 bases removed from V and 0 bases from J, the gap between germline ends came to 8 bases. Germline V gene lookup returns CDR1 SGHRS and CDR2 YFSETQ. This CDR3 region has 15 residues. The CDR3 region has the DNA TGCGCCAGCAGCTTATTTGGCCCGAACACCGGGGAGCTGTTTTTT. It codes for CASSLFGPNTGELFF.

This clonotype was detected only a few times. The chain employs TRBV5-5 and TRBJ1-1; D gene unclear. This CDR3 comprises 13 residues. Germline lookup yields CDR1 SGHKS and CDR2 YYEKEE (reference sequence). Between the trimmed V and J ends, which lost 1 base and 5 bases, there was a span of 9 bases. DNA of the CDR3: TGTGCCAGCAGCTTGATAGGAGGGACTGAAGCTTTCTTT. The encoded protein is CASSLIGGTEAFF.

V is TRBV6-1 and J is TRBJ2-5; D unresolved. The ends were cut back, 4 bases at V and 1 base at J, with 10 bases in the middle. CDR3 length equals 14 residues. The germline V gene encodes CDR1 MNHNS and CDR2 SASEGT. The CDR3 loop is CASSVVLSQETQYF. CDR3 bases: TGTGCCAGCAGTGTCGTGCTGTCCCAAGAGACCCAGTACTTC.

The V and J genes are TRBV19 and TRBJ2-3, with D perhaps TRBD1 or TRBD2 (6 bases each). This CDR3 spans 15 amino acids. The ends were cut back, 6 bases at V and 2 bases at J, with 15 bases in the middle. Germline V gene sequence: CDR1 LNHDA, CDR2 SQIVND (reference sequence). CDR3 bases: TGTGCCAGTAGCCGGAGGGGGTTTTCCACAGATACGCAGTATTTT. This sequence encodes CASSRRGFSTDTQYF.

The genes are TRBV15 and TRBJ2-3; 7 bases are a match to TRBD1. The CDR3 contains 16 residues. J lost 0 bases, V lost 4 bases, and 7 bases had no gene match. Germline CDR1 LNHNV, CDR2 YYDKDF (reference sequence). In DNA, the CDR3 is TGTGCCACCAGCAAGGGGGCCGCTCTGAGCACAGATACGCAGTATTTT. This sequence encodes CATSKGAALSTDTQYF.

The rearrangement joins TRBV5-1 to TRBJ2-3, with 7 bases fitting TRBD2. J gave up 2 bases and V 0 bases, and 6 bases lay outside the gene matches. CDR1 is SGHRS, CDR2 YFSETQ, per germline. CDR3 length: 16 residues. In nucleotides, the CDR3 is TGCGCCAGCAGCTTGGGTGTGCTAGCGGACACAGATACGCAGTATTTT. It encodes CASSLGVLADTDTQYF.

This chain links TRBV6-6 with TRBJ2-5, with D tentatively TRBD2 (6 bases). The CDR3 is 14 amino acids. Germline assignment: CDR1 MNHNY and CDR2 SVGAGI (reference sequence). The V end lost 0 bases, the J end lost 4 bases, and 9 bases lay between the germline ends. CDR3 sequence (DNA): TGTGCCAGCAGTTACTCTGCGGGGCGAGAGACCCAGTACTTC. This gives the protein CASSYSAGRETQYF.

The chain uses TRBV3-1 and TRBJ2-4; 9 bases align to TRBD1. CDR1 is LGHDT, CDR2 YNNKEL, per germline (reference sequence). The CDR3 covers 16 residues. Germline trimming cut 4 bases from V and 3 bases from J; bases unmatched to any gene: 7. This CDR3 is CASSLSTGGVKNIQYF. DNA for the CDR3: TGTGCCAGCAGCCTCAGCACAGGGGGCGTCAAAAACATTCAGTACTTC.

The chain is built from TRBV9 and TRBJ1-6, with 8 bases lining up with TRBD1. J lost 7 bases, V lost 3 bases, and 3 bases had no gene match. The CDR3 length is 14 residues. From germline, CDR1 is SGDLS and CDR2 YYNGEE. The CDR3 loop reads CASSGTGGNSPLHF. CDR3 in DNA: TGTGCCAGCAGCGGTACAGGGGGAAATTCACCCCTCCACTTT. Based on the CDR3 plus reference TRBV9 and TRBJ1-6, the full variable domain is DSGVTQTPKHLITATGQRVTLRCSPRSGDLSVYWYQQSLDQGLQFLIQYYNGEERAKGNILERFSAQQFPDLHSELNLSSLELGDSALYFCASSGTGGNSPLHFGNGTRLTVT.

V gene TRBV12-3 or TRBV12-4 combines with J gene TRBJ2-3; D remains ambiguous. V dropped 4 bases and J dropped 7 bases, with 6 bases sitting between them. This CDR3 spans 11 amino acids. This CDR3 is CASSSRYTQYF. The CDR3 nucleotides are TGTGCCAGCAGTTCTAGGTATACGCAGTATTTT.

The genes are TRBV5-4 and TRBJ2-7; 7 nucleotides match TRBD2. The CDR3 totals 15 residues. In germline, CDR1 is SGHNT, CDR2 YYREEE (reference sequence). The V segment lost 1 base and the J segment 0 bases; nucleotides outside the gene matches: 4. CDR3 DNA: TGTGCCAGCAGCTTGATGGGCGGGAGCTCCTACGAGCAGTACTTC. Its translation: CASSLMGGSSYEQYF.

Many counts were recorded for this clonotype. The CDR3 loop is CASSPEGQGNYGYTF. The DNA of the CDR3 is TGTGCCAGCAGCCCCGAGGGACAGGGGAACTATGGCTACACCTTC. The chain carries TRBV12-3 or TRBV12-4 and TRBJ1-2; 10 bases line up with TRBD1. The CDR3 totals 15 residues. The junction had 6 bases not matched to a gene; V was cut back by 6 bases and J by 2 bases.

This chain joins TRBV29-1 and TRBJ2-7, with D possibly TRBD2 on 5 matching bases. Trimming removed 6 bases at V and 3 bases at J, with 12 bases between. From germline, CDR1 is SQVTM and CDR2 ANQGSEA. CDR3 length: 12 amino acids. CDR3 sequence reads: CSVATRGYEQYF. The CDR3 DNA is TGCAGCGTGGCGACTCGGGGCTACGAGCAGTACTTC.

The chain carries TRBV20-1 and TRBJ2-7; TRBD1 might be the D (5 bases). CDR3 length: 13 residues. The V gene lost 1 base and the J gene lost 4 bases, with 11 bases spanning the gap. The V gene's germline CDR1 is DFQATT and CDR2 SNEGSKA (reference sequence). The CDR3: CSARVSGLYEQYF. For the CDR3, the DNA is TGCAGTGCTAGAGTCTCAGGGTTGTACGAGCAGTACTTC.

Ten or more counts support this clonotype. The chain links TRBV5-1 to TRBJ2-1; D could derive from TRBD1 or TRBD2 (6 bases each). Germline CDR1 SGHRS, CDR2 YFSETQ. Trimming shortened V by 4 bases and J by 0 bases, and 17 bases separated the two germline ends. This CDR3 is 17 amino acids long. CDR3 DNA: TGCGCCAGCAGCAAACTCGTGGGGGGCGACTCCTACAATGAGCAGTTCTTC. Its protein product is CASSKLVGGDSYNEQFF.

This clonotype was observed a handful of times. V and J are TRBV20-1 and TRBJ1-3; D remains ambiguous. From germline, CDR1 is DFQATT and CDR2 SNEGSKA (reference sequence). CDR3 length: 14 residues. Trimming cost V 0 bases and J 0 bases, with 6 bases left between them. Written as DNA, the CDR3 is TGCAGTGCTAGAGATCTGACCTCTGGAAACACCATATATTTT. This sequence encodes CSARDLTSGNTIYF.